The next 16 T cell receptor beta chains were all read from a single sample in a study of response to subunit inactivated influenza vaccine. TCRdb re-called the RT-PCR reads with MiXCR, one entry per CDR3 protein. Of about 480,000 distinct CDR3 sequences listed, approximately 13% were seen once; the top ten hold over 10%. The starting material was PBMCs from blood, obtained about 6 weeks after vaccination. All receptors derive from a man in his fifties or sixties who received an inactivated influenza vaccine.

The rearrangement joins TRBV5-1 to TRBJ2-2; 11 bases align to TRBD1. The germline V gene has CDR1 SGHRS and CDR2 YFSETQ. This CDR3 region has 17 residues. The V segment lost 3 bases and the J segment 5 bases; nucleotides outside the gene matches: 9. CDR3 protein: CASSSRPGQGATGELFF. The CDR3 DNA reads as TGCGCCAGCAGCTCTCGGCCTGGACAGGGGGCGACCGGGGAGCTGTTTTTT.

The rearrangement uses TRBV7-9 and TRBJ2-1; the match to TRBD2 covers 8 bases. With V trimmed by 1 base and J by 0 bases, 5 bases remained unmatched. The CDR3 extends over 17 amino acids. CDR1 is SEHNR and CDR2 is FQNEAQ in the germline V gene (reference sequence). The CDR3 reads CASSLVRGGSSYNEQFF. CDR3 DNA sequence: TGTGCCAGCAGCTTAGTTCGGGGGGGAAGCTCCTACAATGAGCAGTTCTTC.

This clonotype was detected a few times. This rearrangement joins TRBV12-3 or TRBV12-4 to TRBJ2-7; D assignment may be TRBD1 or TRBD2 (5 bases each). The CDR3 covers 14 residues. Deletions cut 5 bases from V and 3 bases from J, with 14 bases between. CDR3 in amino acids: CASSRGPLYYEQYF. CDR3 coding DNA: TGTGCCAGCAGTAGGGGACCCCTTTACTACGAGCAGTACTTC.

The chain couples TRBV3-1 to TRBJ2-5, with 8 bases fitting TRBD1. J gave up 1 base and V 2 bases, and 3 bases lay outside the gene matches. Germline loops: CDR1 LGHDT, CDR2 YNNKEL (reference sequence). This CDR3 contains 15 residues. The CDR3 region has the DNA TGTGCCAGCAGCCAAAACAGGGGGTCCCAAGAGACCCAGTACTTC. Its protein is CASSQNRGSQETQYF.

This clonotype was counted a few times. V and J are TRBV6-2 or TRBV6-3 and TRBJ2-1; the D is unclear. V lost 7 bases, J lost 7 bases, and 8 bases lay in between. The CDR3 loop spans 11 amino acids. Germline V lookup: CDR1 MNHEY, CDR2 SVGEGT. The chain's CDR3 is CASNESNEQFF. CDR3 coding DNA: TGTGCCAGCAATGAATCAAATGAGCAGTTCTTC.

The chain links TRBV11-2 to TRBJ1-1, with a weak D call TRBD1 (5 bases). Germline V gene data show CDR1 as SGHAT and CDR2 as FQNNGV. This CDR3 has 12 residues. Trimming took off 3 bases at V and 6 bases at J, with 8 bases between the two ends. The CDR3 DNA reads TGTGCCAGCAGCTTTGGGACCCCTGAAGCTTTCTTT. Amino acid sequence: CASSFGTPEAFF. Complete variable domain (other parts from reference TRBV11-2 and TRBJ1-1): EAGVAQSPRYKIIEKRQSVAFWCNPISGHATLYWYQQILGQGPKLLIQFQNNGVVDDSQLPKDRFSAERLKGVDSTLKIQPAKLEDSAVYLCASSFGTPEAFFGQGTRLTVV.

For the CDR3, the DNA is TGTGCCAGCAGTACCCGGGACAGCAGAAACTATGGCTACACCTTC. It specifies CASSTRDSRNYGYTF. The chain is built from TRBV27 and TRBJ1-2, with TRBD1 matching 7 bases. Germline CDR1 is MNHEY and CDR2 is SMNVEV (reference sequence). V shed 5 bases, J shed 2 bases, and the junction held 8 bases outside the gene matches. The CDR3 has 15 residues.

In this sample, this clonotype turned up many times. This chain uses TRBV29-1 with TRBJ2-7; 10 positions agree with TRBD1. The germline gives CDR1 SQVTM, CDR2 ANQGSEA. V shed 5 bases and J 4 bases; nucleotides not matched to a gene: 8. The CDR3 extends over 14 amino acids. The DNA of the CDR3 is TGCAGCGTTACCCCGGGACAGGGGCAATACGAGCAGTACTTC. It specifies CSVTPGQGQYEQYF.

This clonotype has only a few counts. The V call is TRBV20-1, the J call TRBJ2-7, with 8 nucleotides matching TRBD2. Germline trimming cut 5 bases from V and 4 bases from J; bases unmatched to any gene: 7. CDR1 is DFQATT and CDR2 is SNEGSKA in the germline V gene (reference sequence). The CDR3 runs to 13 residues. CDR3 loop: CSAYGGLDYEQYF. DNA of the CDR3: TGCAGTGCTTATGGGGGACTAGATTACGAGCAGTACTTC.

This clonotype was counted many times. V is TRBV29-1 and J is TRBJ2-1; 10 positions match TRBD2. This CDR3 contains 13 residues. Looked up from germline, CDR1 is SQVTM and CDR2 is ANQGSEA. The J segment lost 5 bases and the V segment lost 5 bases, leaving 3 bases of the junction unmatched. The DNA of the CDR3 is TGCAGCGTTCGGACTAGCGGAGACAATGAGCAGTTCTTC. Its translation is CSVRTSGDNEQFF.

The sample holds many counts of this clonotype. The V and J genes are TRBV7-2 and TRBJ2-7; D is ambiguous. The CDR3 extends over 15 amino acids. Germline V gene data show CDR1 as SGHTA and CDR2 as FQGNSA. The V end lost 5 bases, the J end lost 1 base, and 15 bases lay between the germline ends. The CDR3, as DNA: TGTGCCAGCAGCCTCCTTGGAATCAGTTCCTACGAGCAGTACTTC. Translation: CASSLLGISSYEQYF.

In this sample, this clonotype turned up many times. This sequence joins TRBV20-1 and TRBJ2-3; TRBD2 is a possible D gene (6 bases). Germline CDR1 DFQATT, CDR2 SNEGSKA (reference sequence). The CDR3 spans 14 residues. V was clipped by 5 bases and J by 4 bases, with 16 bases between them. The DNA for the CDR3 is TGCAGTGCTTATCCGGGACTGGGGTCAGATACGCAGTATTTT. It translates to CSAYPGLGSDTQYF.

Here the CDR3 reads CASRRPGNYEQYF. The CDR3 bases are TGTGCCAGCAGACGCCCCGGGAACTACGAGCAGTACTTC. The chain uses TRBV6-1 and TRBJ2-7, with D perhaps matching TRBD2 (5 bases). Germline V gives CDR1 MNHNS, CDR2 SASEGT. The CDR3 totals 13 residues. V was cut by 6 bases and J by 3 bases, with 12 bases left in between.

This clonotype was seen more than once but under ten times. The CDR3 DNA follows: TGCAGTGCTAGAAACTCGGGACCGTCATCGCAGTATTTT. It yields the protein CSARNSGPSSQYF. The chain has TRBV20-1 and TRBJ2-3, with D possibly called TRBD1 or TRBD2 (5 bases each). V was shortened by 2 bases and J by 10 bases, with 16 bases between the two germline ends. In germline, CDR1 is DFQATT, CDR2 SNEGSKA (reference sequence). CDR3 length equals 13 residues.

A few counts support this clonotype. This chain links TRBV29-1 with TRBJ1-4, with D possibly being TRBD1 (6 bases). CDR3 length: 13 residues. Germline V gives CDR1 SQVTM, CDR2 ANQGSEA. Trimming stripped 4 bases from V and 8 bases from J, with 14 bases between. CDR3 protein: CSVGNRVDEKLFF. As DNA, the CDR3 is TGCAGCGTTGGAAACAGGGTGGACGAAAAACTGTTTTTT.

The sample holds a few counts of this clonotype. The chain has TRBV11-2 and TRBJ2-3, with D perhaps TRBD1 (6 bases). The CDR3 is 16 residues long. V lost 0 bases and J 4 bases, leaving 14 bases between the germline ends. The germline V gene has CDR1 SGHAT and CDR2 FQNNGV. For the CDR3, the DNA is TGTGCCAGCAGCTTAGAGGGGGCATTCAGGGCAGATACGCAGTATTTT. Translating gives CASSLEGAFRADTQYF.